The rows below give T cell receptor beta chains drawn from one sample of a study of T cell changes during pregnancy in multiple sclerosis. The repertoire was sequenced with immunoSEQ multiplex PCR; TCRdb's copy has only in-frame clones and lacks some. The data hold 50,000 to 65,000 clones, with over 75% observed a single time. This specimen consisted of peripheral blood, obtained in the first trimester of pregnancy. The receptors originated from a female donor with multiple sclerosis, enrolled in a pregnancy study. The CDR3 runs from the conserved cysteine through the conserved F or W. Fields, in order: CDR3 protein, CDR3 DNA, V gene, clone size, J gene, D gene. The D gene is left open where the match is weak. Clone size is shown for a subset of rows, as once, few, many or a class of expanded clone.

CDR3 protein: CASSLSPGEQFF; CDR3 DNA: TGTGCCAGCAGTTTATCCCCGGGGGAGCAGTTCTTC; V gene: TRBV28; clone size: .; J gene: TRBJ2-1; D gene: .
CDR3 protein: CASSPSIAGGPTYNEQFF; CDR3 DNA: TGTGCCAGCTCACCATCCATAGCGGGAGGGCCAACTTACAATGAGCAGTTCTTC; V gene: TRBV18; clone size: .; J gene: TRBJ2-1; D gene: TRBD2
CDR3 protein: CAWSVTTGTEAFF; CDR3 DNA: TGTGCCTGGAGTGTTACCACAGGGACTGAAGCTTTCTTT; V gene: TRBV30; clone size: few; J gene: TRBJ1-1; D gene: .
CDR3 protein: CAWSGGSNTEAFF; CDR3 DNA: TGTGCCTGGAGCGGGGGTAGTAACACTGAAGCTTTCTTT; V gene: TRBV30; clone size: few; J gene: TRBJ1-1; D gene: .
CDR3 protein: CASSQVAEEFVQPGYTF; CDR3 DNA: TGCGCCAGCAGCCAAGTGGCGGAGGAGTTCGTGCAACCTGGCTACACCTTC; V gene: TRBV4-1; clone size: .; J gene: TRBJ1-2; D gene: .
CDR3 protein: CASTEYSGSPETQYF; CDR3 DNA: TGCGCCAGCACCGAGTATAGCGGGAGTCCAGAGACCCAGTACTTC; V gene: TRBV5-1; clone size: .; J gene: TRBJ2-5; D gene: TRBD2
CDR3 protein: CASSRDRFMNTEAFF; CDR3 DNA: TGTGCCAGCAGTCGGGACAGATTTATGAACACTGAAGCTTTCTTT; V gene: TRBV2; clone size: .; J gene: TRBJ1-1; D gene: TRBD1
CDR3 protein: CASSLGGLAGGYEQYF; CDR3 DNA: TGTGCCAGCAGCTTGGGGGGACTAGCGGGGGGCTACGAGCAGTACTTC; V gene: TRBV5-4; clone size: .; J gene: TRBJ2-7; D gene: TRBD2
CDR3 protein: CASSLQGPSQPQHF; CDR3 DNA: TGTGCCAGCAGCTTACAGGGGCCGAGTCAGCCCCAGCATTTT; V gene: TRBV7-8; clone size: .; J gene: TRBJ1-5; D gene: .
CDR3 protein: CASSLSGDYNEQFF; CDR3 DNA: TGCGCCAGCAGCCTTAGCGGGGATTACAATGAGCAGTTCTTC; V gene: TRBV5-1; clone size: .; J gene: TRBJ2-1; D gene: TRBD2
CDR3 protein: CASLTSGNNEQFF; CDR3 DNA: TGTGCCAGCCTGACTAGCGGAAACAATGAGCAGTTCTTC; V gene: TRBV5-6; clone size: .; J gene: TRBJ2-1; D gene: TRBD2
CDR3 protein: CASSPRDSLGTEAFF; CDR3 DNA: TGTGCCAGCAGCCCTCGGGACAGCCTTGGGACTGAAGCTTTCTTT; V gene: TRBV9; clone size: .; J gene: TRBJ1-1; D gene: TRBD1
CDR3 protein: CSAPLGTGSHTQYF; CDR3 DNA: TGCAGCGCCCCCTTAGGGACAGGGAGCCATACGCAGTATTTT; V gene: TRBV29-1; clone size: .; J gene: TRBJ2-3; D gene: TRBD1
CDR3 protein: CASSADSPAYNEQFF; CDR3 DNA: TGTGCCAGCAGTGCGGACTCTCCTGCGTACAATGAGCAGTTCTTC; V gene: TRBV25-1; clone size: .; J gene: TRBJ2-1; D gene: .
CDR3 protein: CASAQEWEGNQPQHF; CDR3 DNA: TGTGCCAGCGCTCAGGAGTGGGAGGGCAATCAGCCCCAGCATTTT; V gene: TRBV2; clone size: .; J gene: TRBJ1-5; D gene: .
CDR3 protein: CASEDSGSADTQYF; CDR3 DNA: TGTGCCAGCGAAGATAGCGGGAGCGCAGATACGCAGTATTTT; V gene: TRBV28; clone size: .; J gene: TRBJ2-3; D gene: TRBD2
CDR3 protein: CASSFEVEVYGYTF; CDR3 DNA: TGTGCCAGCAGCTTCGAGGTGGAAGTCTATGGCTACACCTTC; V gene: TRBV5-6; clone size: once; J gene: TRBJ1-2; D gene: .
CDR3 protein: CASSKTGRGNQPQHF; CDR3 DNA: TGTGCCAGTAGTAAGACAGGGCGAGGCAATCAGCCCCAGCATTTT; V gene: TRBV19; clone size: .; J gene: TRBJ1-5; D gene: TRBD1
CDR3 protein: CASSRTGTGVYEQYF; CDR3 DNA: TGCGCCAGCAGCCGAACCGGGACAGGGGTCTACGAGCAGTACTTC; V gene: TRBV4-1; clone size: once; J gene: TRBJ2-7; D gene: TRBD1
CDR3 protein: CASRPGLAGVSEQYF; CDR3 DNA: TGTGCCAGCAGACCAGGACTAGCGGGAGTTAGCGAGCAGTACTTC; V gene: TRBV7-2; clone size: .; J gene: TRBJ2-7; D gene: TRBD2
CDR3 protein: CASSYRAQETQYF; CDR3 DNA: TGTGCCAGCAGTTACAGGGCCCAAGAGACCCAGTACTTC; V gene: TRBV27; clone size: .; J gene: TRBJ2-5; D gene: .
CDR3 protein: CAISRQGQGAQTQYF; CDR3 DNA: TGTGCCATCAGTAGACAGGGACAGGGGGCGCAGACCCAGTACTTC; V gene: TRBV10-3; clone size: .; J gene: TRBJ2-5; D gene: TRBD1
CDR3 protein: CASSSLGGIYEQYF; CDR3 DNA: TGTGCCAGCAGCTCGTTGGGCGGGATCTACGAGCAGTACTTC; V gene: TRBV7-2; clone size: medium-sized; J gene: TRBJ2-7; D gene: .
CDR3 protein: CASNVLSPGDPSYNEQFF; CDR3 DNA: TGCGCCAGTAACGTTCTTTCACCAGGGGACCCCTCCTACAATGAGCAGTTCTTC; V gene: TRBV23-1; clone size: .; J gene: TRBJ2-1; D gene: .
CDR3 protein: CASRGTGGSIIPYNEQFF; CDR3 DNA: TGTGCCAGCAGGGGGACAGGGGGTTCTATTATCCCCTACAATGAGCAGTTCTTC; V gene: TRBV27; clone size: once; J gene: TRBJ2-1; D gene: TRBD1
CDR3 protein: CASSQGQAFYEQYF; CDR3 DNA: TGCGCCAGCAGCCAAGGACAGGCTTTTTACGAGCAGTACTTC; V gene: TRBV5-1; clone size: .; J gene: TRBJ2-7; D gene: TRBD1
CDR3 protein: CASSTDSIYGYTF; CDR3 DNA: TGTGCCAGCAGTACTGACAGCATCTATGGCTACACCTTC; V gene: TRBV28; clone size: once; J gene: TRBJ1-2; D gene: .
CDR3 protein: CASVDSGGRYEQYF; CDR3 DNA: TGCGCCAGCGTTGACTCGGGGGGACGCTACGAGCAGTACTTC; V gene: TRBV10-2; clone size: .; J gene: TRBJ2-7; D gene: TRBD2
CDR3 protein: CASSLSARVETQYF; CDR3 DNA: TGTGCCAGCAGTTTATCGGCCAGGGTAGAGACCCAGTACTTC; V gene: TRBV27; clone size: .; J gene: TRBJ2-5; D gene: .
CDR3 protein: CASSSQGTSGTGELFF; CDR3 DNA: TGTGCCAGCAGTTCCCAGGGGACTAGCGGTACCGGGGAGCTGTTTTTT; V gene: TRBV28; clone size: .; J gene: TRBJ2-2; D gene: TRBD2
CDR3 protein: CASRAGQGAWSNQPQHF; CDR3 DNA: TGTGCCAGCAGGGCCGGACAGGGGGCATGGAGCAATCAGCCCCAGCATTTT; V gene: TRBV27; clone size: .; J gene: TRBJ1-5; D gene: TRBD1
CDR3 protein: CSANTAGGPHNEQFF; CDR3 DNA: TGCAGCGCAAACACCGCGGGAGGGCCCCACAATGAGCAGTTCTTC; V gene: TRBV29-1; clone size: .; J gene: TRBJ2-1; D gene: TRBD2
CDR3 protein: CASSEQGHSYEQYF; CDR3 DNA: TGTGCCAGCAGTGAACAGGGTCACTCCTACGAGCAGTACTTC; V gene: TRBV2; clone size: .; J gene: TRBJ2-7; D gene: .
CDR3 protein: CASSPTSLDEQFF; CDR3 DNA: TGTGCCAGCAGCCCGACTAGTCTCGATGAGCAGTTCTTC; V gene: TRBV7-8; clone size: .; J gene: TRBJ2-1; D gene: .
CDR3 protein: CASSHSSGGGSHTQYF; CDR3 DNA: TGCGCCAGCAGCCACTCTAGCGGAGGCGGGTCCCATACGCAGTATTTT; V gene: TRBV4-1; clone size: .; J gene: TRBJ2-3; D gene: TRBD2
CDR3 protein: CASSLFPGIGDEQFF; CDR3 DNA: TGTGCCAGCAGCTTATTTCCCGGGATAGGCGATGAGCAGTTCTTC; V gene: TRBV7-7; clone size: .; J gene: TRBJ2-1; D gene: .
CDR3 protein: CASSYTGKSSEKLFF; CDR3 DNA: TGTGCCAGCAGTTATACGGGGAAATCGAGCGAAAAACTGTTTTTT; V gene: TRBV6-6; clone size: few; J gene: TRBJ1-4; D gene: .